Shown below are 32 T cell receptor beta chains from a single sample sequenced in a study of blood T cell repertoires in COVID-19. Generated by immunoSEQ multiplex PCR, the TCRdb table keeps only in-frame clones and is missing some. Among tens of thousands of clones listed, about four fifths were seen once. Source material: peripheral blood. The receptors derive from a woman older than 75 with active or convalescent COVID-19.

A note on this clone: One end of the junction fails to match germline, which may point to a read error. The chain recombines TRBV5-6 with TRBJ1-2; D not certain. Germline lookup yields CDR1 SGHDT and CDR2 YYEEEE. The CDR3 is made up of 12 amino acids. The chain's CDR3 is CASSLDGYGYTF. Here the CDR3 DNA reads TGTGCCAGCAGTTTGGACGGCTATGGCTACACCTTC.

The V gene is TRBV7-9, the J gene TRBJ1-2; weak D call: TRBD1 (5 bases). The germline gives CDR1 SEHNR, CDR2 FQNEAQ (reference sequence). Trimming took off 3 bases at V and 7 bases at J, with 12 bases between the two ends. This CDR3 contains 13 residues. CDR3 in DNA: TGTGCCAGCAGCTTTGGGACGCGGGGTGGCTACACCTTC. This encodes CASSFGTRGGYTF.

The CDR3 DNA is TGCGCCACCTCCCGACTAGCGGGGTCTCAAGAGACCCAGTACTTC. This sequence encodes CATSRLAGSQETQYF. V gene TRBV4-1 combines with J gene TRBJ2-5, with 11 nucleotides matching TRBD2. The germline V gene has CDR1 MGHRA and CDR2 YSYEKL. The CDR3 has 15 residues. V trimming: 10 bases; J trimming: 2 bases; junction bases outside the gene matches: 9.

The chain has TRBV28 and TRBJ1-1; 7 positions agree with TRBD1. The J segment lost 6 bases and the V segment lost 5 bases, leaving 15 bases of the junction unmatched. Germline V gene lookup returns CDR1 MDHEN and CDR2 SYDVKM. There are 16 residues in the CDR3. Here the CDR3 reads CASSPARTGGFAEAFF. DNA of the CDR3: TGTGCCAGCAGTCCGGCCAGGACAGGTGGCTTCGCTGAAGCTTTCTTT. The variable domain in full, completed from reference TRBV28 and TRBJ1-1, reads DVKVTQSSRYLVKRTGEKVFLECVQDMDHENMFWYRQDPGLGLRLIYFSYDVKMKEKGDIPEGYSVSREKKERFSLILESASTNQTSMYLCASSPARTGGFAEAFFGQGTRLTVV.

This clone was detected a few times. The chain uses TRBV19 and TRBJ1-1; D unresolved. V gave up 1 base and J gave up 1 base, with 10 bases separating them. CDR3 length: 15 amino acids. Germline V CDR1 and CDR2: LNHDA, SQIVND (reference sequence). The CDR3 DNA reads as TGTGCCAGTAGTATAGGCCCTGCCGGGAACACTGAAGCTTTCTTT. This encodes CASSIGPAGNTEAFF. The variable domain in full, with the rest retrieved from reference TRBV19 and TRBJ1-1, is DGGITQSPKYLFRKEGQNVTLSCEQNLNHDAMYWYRQDPGQGLRLIYYSQIVNDFQKGDIAEGYSVSREKKESFPLTVTSAQKNPTAFYLCASSIGPAGNTEAFFGQGTRLTVV.

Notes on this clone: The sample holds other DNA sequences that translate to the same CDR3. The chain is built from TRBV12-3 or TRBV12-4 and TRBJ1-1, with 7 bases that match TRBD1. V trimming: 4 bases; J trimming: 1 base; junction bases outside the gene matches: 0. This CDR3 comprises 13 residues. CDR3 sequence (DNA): TGTGCCAGCAGTTACAGGGGGAACACTGAAGCTTTCTTT. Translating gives CASSYRGNTEAFF.

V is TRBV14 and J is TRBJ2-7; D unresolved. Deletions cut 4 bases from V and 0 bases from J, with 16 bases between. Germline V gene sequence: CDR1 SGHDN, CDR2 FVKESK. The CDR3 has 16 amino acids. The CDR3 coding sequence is TGTGCCAGCAGCCCCAACATCGATTATACCTCCTACGAGCAGTACTTC. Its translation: CASSPNIDYTSYEQYF.

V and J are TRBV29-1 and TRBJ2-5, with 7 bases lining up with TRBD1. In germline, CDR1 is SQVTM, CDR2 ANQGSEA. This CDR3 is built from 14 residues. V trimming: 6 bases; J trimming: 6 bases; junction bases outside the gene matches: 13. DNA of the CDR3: TGCAGCGTACAGGGGTTTGGTTTATTTAAGACCCAGTACTTC. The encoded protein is CSVQGFGLFKTQYF.

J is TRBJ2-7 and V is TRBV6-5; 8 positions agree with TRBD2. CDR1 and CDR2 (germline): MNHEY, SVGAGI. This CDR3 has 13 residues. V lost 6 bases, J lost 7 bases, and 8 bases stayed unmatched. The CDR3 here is CASSRLAPIEQYF. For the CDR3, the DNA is TGTGCCAGCAGCAGACTAGCGCCCATTGAGCAGTACTTC.

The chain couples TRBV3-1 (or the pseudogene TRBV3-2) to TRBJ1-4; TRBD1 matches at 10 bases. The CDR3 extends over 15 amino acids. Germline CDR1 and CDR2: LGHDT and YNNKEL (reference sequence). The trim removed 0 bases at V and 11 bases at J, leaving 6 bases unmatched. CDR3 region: CASSQDGTGVVKLFF. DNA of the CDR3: TGTGCCAGCAGCCAAGATGGGACAGGGGTGGTGAAACTGTTTTTT.

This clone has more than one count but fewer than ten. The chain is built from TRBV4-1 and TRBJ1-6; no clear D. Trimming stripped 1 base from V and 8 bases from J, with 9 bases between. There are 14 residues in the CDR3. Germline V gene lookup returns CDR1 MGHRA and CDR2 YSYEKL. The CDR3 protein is CASSQVGGYSPLHF. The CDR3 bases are TGCGCCAGCAGCCAAGTCGGAGGGTATTCACCCCTCCACTTT.

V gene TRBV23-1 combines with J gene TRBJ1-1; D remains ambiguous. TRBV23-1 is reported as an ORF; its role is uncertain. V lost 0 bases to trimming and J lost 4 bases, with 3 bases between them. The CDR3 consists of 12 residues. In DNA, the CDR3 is TGCGCCAGCAGTCAATCGGCCACTGAAGCTTTCTTT. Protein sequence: CASSQSATEAFF.

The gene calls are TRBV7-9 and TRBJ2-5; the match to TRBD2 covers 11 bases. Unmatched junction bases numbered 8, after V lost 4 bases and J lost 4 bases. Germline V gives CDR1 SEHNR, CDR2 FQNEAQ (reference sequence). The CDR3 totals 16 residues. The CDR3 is CASSSKALAGGETQYF. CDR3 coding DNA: TGTGCCAGCAGCTCAAAAGCCCTAGCGGGAGGAGAGACCCAGTACTTC.

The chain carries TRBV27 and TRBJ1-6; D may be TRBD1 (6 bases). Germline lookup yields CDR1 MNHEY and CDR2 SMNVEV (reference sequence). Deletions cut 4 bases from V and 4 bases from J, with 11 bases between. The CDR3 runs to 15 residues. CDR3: CASSSRGSYNSPLHF. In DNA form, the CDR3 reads TGTGCCAGCAGTTCCAGGGGCTCATATAATTCACCCCTCCACTTT.

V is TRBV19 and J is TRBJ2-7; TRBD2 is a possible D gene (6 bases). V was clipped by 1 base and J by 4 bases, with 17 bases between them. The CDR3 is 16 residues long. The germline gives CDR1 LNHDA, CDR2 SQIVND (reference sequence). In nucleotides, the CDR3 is TGTGCCAGTAGTATAGTGGGAGGATTCGGGGCATACGAGCAGTACTTC. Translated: CASSIVGGFGAYEQYF.

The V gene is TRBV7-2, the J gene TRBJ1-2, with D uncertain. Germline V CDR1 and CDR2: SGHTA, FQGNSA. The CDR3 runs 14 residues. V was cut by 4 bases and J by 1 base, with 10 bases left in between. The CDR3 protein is CASSSPSLNYGYTF. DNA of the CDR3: TGTGCCAGCAGCTCCCCTTCACTTAACTATGGCTACACCTTC. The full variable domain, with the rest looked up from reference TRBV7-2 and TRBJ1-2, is GAGVSQSPSNKVTEKGKDVELRCDPISGHTALYWYRQSLGQGLEFLIYFQGNSAPDKSGLPSDRFSAERTGGSVSTLTIQRTQQEDSAVYLCASSSPSLNYGYTFGSGTRLTVV.

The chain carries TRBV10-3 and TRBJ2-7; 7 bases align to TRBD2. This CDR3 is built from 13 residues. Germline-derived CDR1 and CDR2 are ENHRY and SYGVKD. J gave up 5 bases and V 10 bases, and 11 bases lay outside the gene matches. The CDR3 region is CATAPAGLHEQYF. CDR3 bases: TGTGCCACCGCACCAGCGGGACTCCACGAGCAGTACTTC.

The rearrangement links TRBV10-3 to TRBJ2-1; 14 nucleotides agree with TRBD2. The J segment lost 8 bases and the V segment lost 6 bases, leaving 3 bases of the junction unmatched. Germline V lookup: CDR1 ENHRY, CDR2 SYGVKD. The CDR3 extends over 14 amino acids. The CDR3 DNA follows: TGTGCCATCAGACGACTAGCGGGAGGGGATGAGCAGTTCTTC. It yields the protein CAIRRLAGGDEQFF.

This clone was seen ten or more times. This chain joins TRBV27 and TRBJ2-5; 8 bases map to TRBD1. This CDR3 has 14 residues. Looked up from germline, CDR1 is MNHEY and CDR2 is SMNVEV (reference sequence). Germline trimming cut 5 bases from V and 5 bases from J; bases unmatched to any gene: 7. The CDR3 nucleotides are TGTGCCAGCAGTGACAGACAGGGGCCGGAGACCCAGTACTTC. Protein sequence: CASSDRQGPETQYF.

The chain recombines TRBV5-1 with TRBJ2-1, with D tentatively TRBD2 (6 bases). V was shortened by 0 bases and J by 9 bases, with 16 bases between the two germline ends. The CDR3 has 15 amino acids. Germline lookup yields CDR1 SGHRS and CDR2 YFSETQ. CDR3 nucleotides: TGCGCCAGCAGCTTGGGGGCGGGAAAGGGGCGTGAGCAGTTCTTC. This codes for CASSLGAGKGREQFF.

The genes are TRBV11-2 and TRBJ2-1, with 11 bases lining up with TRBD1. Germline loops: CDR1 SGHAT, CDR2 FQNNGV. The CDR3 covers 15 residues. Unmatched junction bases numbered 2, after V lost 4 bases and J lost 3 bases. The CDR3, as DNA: TGTGCCAGCAGCTGGACAGGGGGCCGCTACAATGAGCAGTTCTTC. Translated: CASSWTGGRYNEQFF.

CDR3 DNA sequence: TGTGCCAGCTCGCGGACTAGCGGGAGAGATACCTACGAGCAGTACTTC. This codes for CASSRTSGRDTYEQYF. This chain uses TRBV18 with TRBJ2-7, with 13 bases identical to TRBD2. Trimming at V came to 6 bases and at J to 2 bases, leaving 7 bases not matched to a gene. Germline assignment: CDR1 KGHSH and CDR2 LQKENI. CDR3 length equals 16 residues.

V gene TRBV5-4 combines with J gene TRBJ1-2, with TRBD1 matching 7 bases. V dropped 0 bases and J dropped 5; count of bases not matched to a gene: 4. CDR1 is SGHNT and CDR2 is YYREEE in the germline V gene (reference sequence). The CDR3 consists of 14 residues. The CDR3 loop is CASSLATGMYGYTF. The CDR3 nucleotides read TGTGCCAGCAGCTTGGCGACAGGGATGTATGGCTACACCTTC. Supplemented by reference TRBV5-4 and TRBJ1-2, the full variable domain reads ETGVTQSPTHLIKTRGQQVTLRCSSQSGHNTVSWYQQALGQGPQFIFQYYREEENGRGNFPPRFSGLQFPNYSSELNVNALELDDSALYLCASSLATGMYGYTFGSGTRLTVV.

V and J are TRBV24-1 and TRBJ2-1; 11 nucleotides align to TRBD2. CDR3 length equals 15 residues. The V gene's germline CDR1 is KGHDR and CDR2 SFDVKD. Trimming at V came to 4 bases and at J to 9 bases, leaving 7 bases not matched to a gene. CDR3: CATSDVAGGLAEQFF. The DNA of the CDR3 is TGTGCCACCAGTGACGTAGCGGGAGGGTTGGCTGAGCAGTTCTTC.

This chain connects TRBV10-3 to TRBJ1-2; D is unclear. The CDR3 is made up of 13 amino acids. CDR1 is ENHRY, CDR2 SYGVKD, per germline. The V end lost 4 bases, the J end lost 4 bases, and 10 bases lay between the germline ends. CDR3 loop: CAISVDTSYGYTF. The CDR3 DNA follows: TGTGCCATCAGTGTTGACACCAGCTATGGCTACACCTTC.

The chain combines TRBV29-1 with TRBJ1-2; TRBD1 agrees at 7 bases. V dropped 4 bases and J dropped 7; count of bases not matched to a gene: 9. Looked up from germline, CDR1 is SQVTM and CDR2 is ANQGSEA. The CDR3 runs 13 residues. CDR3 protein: CSVGDREEGGYTF. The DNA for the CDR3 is TGCAGCGTTGGCGACAGGGAGGAAGGTGGCTACACCTTC. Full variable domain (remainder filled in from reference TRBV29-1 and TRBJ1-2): SAVISQKPSRDICQRGTSLTIQCQVDSQVTMMFWYRQQPGQSLTLIATANQGSEATYESGFVIDKFPISRPNLTFSTLTVSNMSPEDSSIYLCSVGDREEGGYTFGSGTRLTVV.

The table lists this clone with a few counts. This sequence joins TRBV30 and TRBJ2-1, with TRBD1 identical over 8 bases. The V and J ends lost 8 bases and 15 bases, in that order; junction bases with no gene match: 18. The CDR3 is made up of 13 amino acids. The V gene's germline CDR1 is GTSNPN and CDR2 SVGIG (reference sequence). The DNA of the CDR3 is TGTGCCGGAATGGACAGGGCAGGTGTCAATCCGTTCTTC. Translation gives CAGMDRAGVNPFF.

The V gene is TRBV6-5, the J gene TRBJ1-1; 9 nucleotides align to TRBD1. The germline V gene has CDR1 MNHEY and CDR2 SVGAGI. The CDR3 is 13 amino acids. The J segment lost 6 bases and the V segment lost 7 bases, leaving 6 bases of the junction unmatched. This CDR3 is CASKQGARSEAFF. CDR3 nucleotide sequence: TGTGCCAGCAAACAGGGGGCGCGTTCTGAAGCTTTCTTT.

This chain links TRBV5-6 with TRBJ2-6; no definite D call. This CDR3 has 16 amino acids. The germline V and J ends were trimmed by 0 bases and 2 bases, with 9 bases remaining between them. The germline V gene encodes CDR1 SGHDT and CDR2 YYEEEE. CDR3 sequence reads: CASSLVGLAGANVLTF. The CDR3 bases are TGTGCCAGCAGCTTGGTCGGGTTGGCTGGGGCCAACGTCCTGACTTTC.

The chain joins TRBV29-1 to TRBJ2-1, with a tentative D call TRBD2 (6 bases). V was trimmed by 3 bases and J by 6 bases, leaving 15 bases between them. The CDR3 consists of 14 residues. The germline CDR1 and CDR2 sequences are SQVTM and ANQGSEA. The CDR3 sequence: CSVEGGPRGNEQFF. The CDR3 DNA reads TGCAGCGTTGAGGGAGGACCTCGGGGCAATGAGCAGTTCTTC.

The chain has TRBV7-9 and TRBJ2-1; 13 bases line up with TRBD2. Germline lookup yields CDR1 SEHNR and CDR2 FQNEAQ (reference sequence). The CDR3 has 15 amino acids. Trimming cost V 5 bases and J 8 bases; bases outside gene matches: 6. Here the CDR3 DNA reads TGTGCCAGCAGCCTAAGGACTAGCGGGAGCTATGAGCAGTTCTTC. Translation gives CASSLRTSGSYEQFF.

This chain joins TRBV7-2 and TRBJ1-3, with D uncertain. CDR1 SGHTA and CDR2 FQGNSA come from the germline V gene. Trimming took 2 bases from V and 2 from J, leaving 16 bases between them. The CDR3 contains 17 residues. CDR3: CASSLNWRAQAGNTIYF. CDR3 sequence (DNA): TGTGCCAGCAGCTTAAATTGGAGGGCCCAAGCTGGAAACACCATATATTTT.